A single sample is the source of the 22 T cell receptor beta chains below, sequenced in a study of control samples from healthy donors and cancer patients (TCRdb year 2020). The method was the immunoSEQ multiplex PCR assay. As stored in TCRdb, this immuneACCESS dataset retains in-frame rearrangements with V and J assigned. A fraction of the clones does not appear; measured against another copy, unresolved V genes explain less than half of the discrepancy, and the remainder lacks a known reason. The sample table lists about 410,000 clones, approximately 90% of them with a count of one. 5.5% to 7.5% of the sample comes from the top ten. Sequencing was carried out using PBMCs. Every receptor here comes from a man aged 35 to 55 with head and neck cancer.

This clone was observed a handful of times. An end of the junction differs from the germline gene, which may be a read error. V gene TRBV2 combines with J gene TRBJ1-5, with 9 bases matching TRBD1. The CDR3 has 16 amino acids. Germline V lookup: CDR1 SNHLY, CDR2 FYNNEI. This chain's CDR3 is CASREEGQGRNQPQHF. CDR3 nucleotides: TGTGCCAGCAGGGAAGAGGGACAGGGTCGCAATCAGCCCCAGCATTTT.

CDR3 region: CASSEGQGTGYGYTF. CDR3 nucleotides: TGTGCCAGCAGCGAAGGACAGGGGACGGGCTATGGCTACACCTTC. The chain combines TRBV5-4 with TRBJ1-2, with 9 nucleotides matching TRBD1. The CDR3 has 15 amino acids. Looked up from germline, CDR1 is SGHNT and CDR2 is YYREEE (reference sequence). Germline trimming cut 4 bases from V and 4 bases from J; bases unmatched to any gene: 8.

V gene TRBV3-1 (or the pseudogene TRBV3-2) combines with J gene TRBJ2-1; a possible D gene is TRBD2 (7 bases). This CDR3 spans 16 amino acids. Germline V gene lookup returns CDR1 LGHDT and CDR2 YNNKEL (reference sequence). The V gene lost 5 bases and the J gene lost 6 bases, with 20 bases spanning the gap. The CDR3 nucleotides are TGTGCCAGCAGCTTTAGGGGGGGCCTGTTGGCCAATGAGCAGTTCTTC. It is translated as CASSFRGGLLANEQFF.

J is TRBJ1-5 and V is TRBV12-5; D gene unclear. Germline assignment: CDR1 LGHNT and CDR2 FRNRAP. Trimming took 6 bases from V and 3 from J, leaving 3 bases between them. This CDR3 contains 11 residues. The CDR3 spells CASGINQPQHF. The CDR3 region has the DNA TGTGCTAGTGGCATCAATCAGCCCCAGCATTTT.

The rearrangement uses TRBV27 and TRBJ2-5; 7 nucleotides line up with TRBD2. CDR3 size: 18 residues. Germline V gene sequence: CDR1 MNHEY, CDR2 SMNVEV (reference sequence). V shed 0 bases, J shed 4 bases, and the junction held 14 bases outside the gene matches. CDR3 nucleotide sequence: TGTGCCAGCAGTTTATCCCCATACTCCGGGCGCGGGGGAGAGACCCAGTACTTC. Residues: CASSLSPYSGRGGETQYF.

V and J are TRBV5-6 and TRBJ1-6; D may be TRBD1 (6 bases). Germline V CDR1 and CDR2: SGHDT, YYEEEE. The CDR3 has 13 amino acids. The V and J ends lost 5 bases and 12 bases respectively, with 15 bases between them. CDR3 nucleotide sequence: TGTGCCAGCAGTTATGGGGGCGGGGGACCCCTCCACTTT. Its translation is CASSYGGGGPLHF.

The chain employs TRBV18 and TRBJ1-3; TRBD1 is a possible D gene (5 bases). V shed 6 bases and J shed 3 bases, with 9 bases lying between them. The CDR3 extends over 13 amino acids. Germline CDR1 and CDR2: KGHSH and LQKENI. The CDR3 nucleotides read TGTGCCAGCTCGGGGGACCTTGGAAACACCATATATTTT. This gives the protein CASSGDLGNTIYF.

V usage is TRBV27 and J usage is TRBJ1-5; D gene uncertain. This CDR3 has 14 residues. Germline assignment: CDR1 MNHEY and CDR2 SMNVEV (reference sequence). Trimming removed 6 bases from V and 1 base from J, with 10 bases in between. The CDR3 coding sequence is TGTGCCAGCAGCGCGGTGGGGAGCAATCAGCCCCAGCATTTT. This translates into CASSAVGSNQPQHF.

The chain has TRBV14 and TRBJ2-7; D is unclear. The V end was cut by 6 bases, the J end by 1 base, with 10 bases between. From germline, CDR1 is SGHDN and CDR2 FVKESK. The CDR3 extends over 13 amino acids. This CDR3 reads CASRDLFSYEQYF. In nucleotides, the CDR3 is TGTGCCAGCAGAGACCTTTTTTCCTACGAGCAGTACTTC.

The rearrangement links TRBV10-3 to TRBJ1-5; D not certain. V lost 3 bases and J 5 bases, leaving 5 bases between the germline ends. This CDR3 region has 12 residues. Germline lookup yields CDR1 ENHRY and CDR2 SYGVKD. Written as DNA, the CDR3 is TGTGCCATCAGTGACTCTTATCAGCCCCAGCATTTT. Translation gives CAISDSYQPQHF.

This rearrangement joins TRBV7-6 to TRBJ2-7; TRBD1 is a possible D gene (5 bases). Germline V CDR1 and CDR2: SGHVS, FNYEAQ. V dropped 0 bases and J dropped 0 bases, with 9 bases sitting between them. This CDR3 contains 15 residues. For the CDR3, the DNA is TGTGCCAGCAGCTTAGCACCGACAGTCTCCTACGAGCAGTACTTC. This translates into CASSLAPTVSYEQYF. Looking up the rest from reference TRBV7-6 and TRBJ2-7 gives the full variable domain: GAGVSQSPRYKVTKRGQDVALRCDPISGHVSLYWYRQALGQGPEFLTYFNYEAQQDKSGLPNDRFSAERPEGSISTLTIQRTEQRDSAMYRCASSLAPTVSYEQYFGPGTRLTVT.

The V gene is TRBV5-1, the J gene TRBJ2-5, with D unclear. From germline, CDR1 is SGHRS and CDR2 YFSETQ. V was pared by 7 bases and J by 1 base, with 2 bases between. CDR3 length equals 10 residues. Here the CDR3 reads CASGQETQYF. CDR3 bases: TGCGCCAGCGGCCAAGAGACCCAGTACTTC. Based on the CDR3 plus reference TRBV5-1 and TRBJ2-5, the full variable domain is KAGVTQTPRYLIKTRGQQVTLSCSPISGHRSVSWYQQTPGQGLQFLFEYFSETQRNKGNFPGRFSGRQFSNSRSEMNVSTLELGDSALYLCASGQETQYFGPGTRLLVL.

The chain has TRBV28 and TRBJ2-1; the D gene is possibly TRBD1 (5 bases). This CDR3 has 15 residues. Germline CDR1 and CDR2: MDHEN and SYDVKM. Trimming took off 2 bases at V and 9 bases at J, with 17 bases between the two ends. This CDR3 reads CASSLASGQRGEQFF. As DNA, the CDR3 is TGTGCCAGCAGTTTAGCCTCAGGACAAAGAGGTGAGCAGTTCTTC.

This chain links TRBV2 with TRBJ2-7; 8 positions agree with TRBD2. Trimming took 7 bases from V and 2 from J; bases not matched to a gene: 4. Germline lookup yields CDR1 SNHLY and CDR2 FYNNEI. The CDR3 totals 13 residues. DNA of the CDR3: TGTGCCAGCAATCGCGGGGGGCCCTACGAGCAGTACTTC. This translates into CASNRGGPYEQYF.

This chain uses TRBV2 with TRBJ1-6; 8 nucleotides match TRBD1. In germline, CDR1 is SNHLY, CDR2 FYNNEI. V was pared by 3 bases and J by 10 bases, with 8 bases of the junction left unmatched. The CDR3 is made up of 15 amino acids. The CDR3 loop reads CASSDRQGSGSPLHF. The CDR3 bases are TGTGCCAGCAGTGATCGACAGGGGTCAGGGTCACCCCTCCACTTT.

V usage is TRBV5-1 and J usage is TRBJ1-1, with D tentatively TRBD1 (5 bases). CDR1 is SGHRS and CDR2 is YFSETQ in the germline V gene. Trimming removed 5 bases at V and 0 bases at J, with 17 bases between. This CDR3 region has 16 residues. The CDR3 DNA follows: TGCGCCAGCAGGGGTGAATCGGGGACGGTGAACACTGAAGCTTTCTTT. Protein sequence: CASRGESGTVNTEAFF. The complete variable domain, with remaining parts taken from reference TRBV5-1 and TRBJ1-1, reads KAGVTQTPRYLIKTRGQQVTLSCSPISGHRSVSWYQQTPGQGLQFLFEYFSETQRNKGNFPGRFSGRQFSNSRSEMNVSTLELGDSALYLCASRGESGTVNTEAFFGQGTRLTVV.

The V gene is TRBV29-1, the J gene TRBJ1-1; possibly TRBD1 for D (5 bases). The germline CDR1 and CDR2 sequences are SQVTM and ANQGSEA. V shed 3 bases and J shed 0 bases, with 14 bases lying between them. The CDR3 extends over 15 amino acids. As DNA, the CDR3 is TGCAGCGTTGATTGGCATGCCAGGGTGAACACTGAAGCTTTCTTT. This codes for CSVDWHARVNTEAFF.

This chain joins TRBV12-3 or TRBV12-4 and TRBJ1-5; a possible D gene is TRBD1 (6 bases). Trimming left V 8 bases short and J 1 base short, with 9 bases between. The CDR3 is 13 residues long. In nucleotides, the CDR3 is TGTGCCAGCGGACAGATGAGCAATCAGCCCCAGCATTTT. It encodes CASGQMSNQPQHF.

This clone was seen only a few times. The chain recombines TRBV6-6 with TRBJ1-2; no reliable D call. CDR1 is MNHNY and CDR2 is SVGAGI in the germline V gene (reference sequence). This CDR3 has 13 amino acids. Trimming took off 7 bases at V and 2 bases at J, with 11 bases between the two ends. The CDR3 DNA reads TGTGCCAGCATCTGGACGGGCAACTATGGCTACACCTTC. It encodes CASIWTGNYGYTF.

This chain uses TRBV7-9 with TRBJ1-4; TRBD1 agrees at 11 bases. J gave up 6 bases and V 5 bases, and 5 bases lay outside the gene matches. Germline-derived CDR1 and CDR2 are SEHNR and FQNEAQ (reference sequence). CDR3 length equals 15 residues. CDR3 sequence reads: CASSLPGQGDEKLFF. In DNA form, the CDR3 reads TGTGCCAGCAGCCTACCGGGACAGGGGGATGAAAAACTGTTTTTT.

The chain links TRBV11-1 to TRBJ1-1; D is uncertain. CDR3 length equals 14 residues. Germline-derived CDR1 and CDR2 are SGHAT and FQDESV (reference sequence). Trimming took off 1 base at V and 1 base at J, with 7 bases between the two ends. This chain's CDR3 is CASSLVFSNTEAFF. The CDR3 DNA sequence: TGTGCCAGCAGCTTAGTATTCTCGAACACTGAAGCTTTCTTT.

As for this clone: Other DNA sequences in the same sample also yield this CDR3. V usage is TRBV5-1 and J usage is TRBJ2-7, with 7 nucleotides matching TRBD1. With 4 bases clipped from V and 2 bases from J, the junction kept 6 bases outside the gene matches. The germline CDR1 and CDR2 sequences are SGHRS and YFSETQ. The CDR3 is made up of 14 amino acids. CDR3 sequence (DNA): TGCGCCAGCAGCCCCGGACAGGCCCCCTACGAGCAGTACTTC. Amino acids: CASSPGQAPYEQYF. Full variable domain (outside the CDR3, taken from reference TRBV5-1 and TRBJ2-7): KAGVTQTPRYLIKTRGQQVTLSCSPISGHRSVSWYQQTPGQGLQFLFEYFSETQRNKGNFPGRFSGRQFSNSRSEMNVSTLELGDSALYLCASSPGQAPYEQYFGPGTRLTVT.